This TCR beta chain derives from a study of chemoradiotherapy in HPV16-positive cancers. Study in general: Candidate HPV-specific T-cell clones and common TCR motifs came from functional assays in a couple of HPV16-positive patients.

General study results and limits: In HPV16-positive patients, HPV-responsive T-cell expansion tracked better recurrence-free survival. Candidate HPV-specific clones and E7-related TCR motifs grew in tumor during treatment.

Comments on this clone: No antigen is known for it.

Libraries were prepared by immunoSEQ multiplex PCR; TCRdb keeps only in-frame clonotypes and omits some of them. The data show around 2,400 clones, with roughly nine tenths seen just once and about 6% held by the top ten. The sequence came from a human donor with HPV-associated anogenital cancer. Sequencing was performed on tumor tissue, taken from a patient who underwent chemoradiotherapy.

The CDR3 DNA sequence: TGCGCCAGCAGCCAAGATGAGCTCACTAACTATGGCTACACCTTC. Its protein product is CASSQDELTNYGYTF. The chain links TRBV4-3 to TRBJ1-2, with D hard to call. The CDR3 runs to 15 residues. The V and J ends lost 0 bases and 0 bases respectively, with 8 bases between them. CDR1 is LGHNA and CDR2 is YSLEER in the germline V gene.